One sample yielded the 18 T cell receptor beta chains listed below, sequenced in a study of T cells in localized non-small cell lung cancer. Sequencing was performed with immunoSEQ multiplex PCR; in TCRdb, only in-frame clones are kept and a portion is missing. Among roughly 20,000 clones, roughly nine tenths were seen once, and the ten largest hold 2.5% to 3%. The sample consisted of peripheral blood, taken before any cancer treatment. The receptors shown here come from a woman aged 35 to 70 with stage I lung adenocarcinoma.

The rearrangement uses TRBV6-1 and TRBJ2-7; 7 bases fit TRBD1. Germline CDR1 MNHNS, CDR2 SASEGT. V dropped 1 base and J dropped 1; count of bases not matched to a gene: 4. This CDR3 region has 15 residues. CDR3 loop: CASSEVGTASYEQYF. The CDR3 DNA sequence: TGTGCCAGCAGTGAAGTCGGGACAGCTTCCTACGAGCAGTACTTC.

V gene TRBV2 combines with J gene TRBJ1-1; possible D gene TRBD1, 5 bases. CDR3 size: 15 residues. In germline, CDR1 is SNHLY, CDR2 FYNNEI. V shed 4 bases and J shed 2 bases, with 14 bases lying between them. The CDR3 sequence is CASSVIGTANTEAFF. The CDR3 DNA reads TGTGCCAGCAGTGTGATAGGGACGGCTAACACTGAAGCTTTCTTT. Full variable domain (outside the CDR3, taken from reference TRBV2 and TRBJ1-1): EPEVTQTPSHQVTQMGQEVILRCVPISNHLYFYWYRQILGQKVEFLVSFYNNEISEKSEIFDDQFSVERPDGSNFTLKIRSTKLEDSAMYFCASSVIGTANTEAFFGQGTRLTVV.

The genes are TRBV6-5 and TRBJ1-1; 10 bases are a match to TRBD1. The germline V gene has CDR1 MNHEY and CDR2 SVGAGI. V lost 6 bases, J lost 3 bases, and 4 bases stayed unmatched. The CDR3 contains 14 residues. For the CDR3, the DNA is TGTGCCAGCAGGACAGGGGGCTATGACACTGAAGCTTTCTTT. Protein product: CASRTGGYDTEAFF.

This chain links TRBV11-3 with TRBJ2-3, with a weak D call TRBD2 (6 bases). Trimming stripped 3 bases from V and 0 bases from J, with 13 bases between. This CDR3 is 16 amino acids long. The V gene's germline CDR1 is SGHNT and CDR2 YENEEA. CDR3 DNA sequence: TGTGCCAGCAGCTTCCGTGTCGGGACTAGCACAGATACGCAGTATTTT. It codes for CASSFRVGTSTDTQYF. The full variable domain, rest sourced from reference TRBV11-3 and TRBJ2-3, is EAGVVQSPRYKIIEKKQPVAFWCNPISGHNTLYWYLQNLGQGPELLIRYENEEAVDDSQLPKDRFSAERLKGVDSTLKIQPAELGDSAVYLCASSFRVGTSTDTQYFGPGTRLTVL.

The rearrangement uses TRBV7-2 and TRBJ1-2; no clear D. V shed 1 base and J shed 9 bases, with 9 bases lying between them. CDR1 and CDR2 from the germline V gene are SGHTA and FQGNSA. The CDR3 covers 12 residues. The CDR3 nucleotides are TGTGCCAGCAGCTTAGTTGCGGAGCGCTACACCTTC. Its translation: CASSLVAERYTF.

This clone was counted a single time. For the CDR3, the DNA is TGTGCTAGTGGTTTTTTGTTGGGGGGAACCGGGGAGCTGTTTTTT. As protein: CASGFLLGGTGELFF. The gene calls are TRBV12-5 and TRBJ2-2; a weak D match, TRBD2 (6 bases). The CDR3 is made up of 15 amino acids. Trimming took 3 bases from V and 5 from J, leaving 13 bases between them. Germline-derived CDR1 and CDR2 are LGHNT and FRNRAP.

The V call is TRBV30, the J call TRBJ1-6; no reliable D call. The CDR3 has 12 residues. Germline CDR1 reads GTSNPN; CDR2 reads SVGIG (reference sequence). Trimming stripped 2 bases from V and 9 bases from J, with 8 bases between. This chain's CDR3 is CAWSKEGSPLHF. The CDR3 DNA sequence: TGTGCCTGGAGTAAGGAGGGTTCACCCCTCCACTTT.

J is TRBJ2-6 and V is TRBV4-3; D is perhaps TRBD1 or TRBD2 (5 bases each). Trimming cost V 0 bases and J 4 bases, with 10 bases left between them. This CDR3 is 16 amino acids long. Per the germline V gene, CDR1 is LGHNA and CDR2 is YSLEER. The CDR3 reads CASSQEGVTGANVLTF. In DNA form, the CDR3 reads TGCGCCAGCAGCCAAGAGGGGGTGACGGGGGCCAACGTCCTGACTTTC.

The chain is built from TRBV10-1 and TRBJ1-1; D is ambiguous. Trimming removed 3 bases at V and 5 bases at J, with 13 bases between. CDR1 is WNHNN and CDR2 is SYGVQD in the germline V gene (reference sequence). The CDR3 runs 14 residues. The CDR3 DNA reads TGCGCCAGCAGTGACGAAGGCCGAGGGACTGAAGCTTTCTTT. Translated, it gives CASSDEGRGTEAFF.

The chain uses TRBV28 and TRBJ1-2; 8 bases are shared with TRBD1. Trimming took 3 bases from V and 2 from J; bases not matched to a gene: 8. The CDR3 sequence is 16 residues long. Germline V gene lookup returns CDR1 MDHEN and CDR2 SYDVKM. This CDR3 is CASSFFRDRPNYGYTF. CDR3 bases: TGTGCCAGCAGTTTCTTTAGGGACAGGCCAAACTATGGCTACACCTTC.

The CDR3, as DNA: TGTGCCAGTAGTATGACTAGCGGAGCCAACAATGAGCAGTTCTTC. It encodes CASSMTSGANNEQFF. V usage is TRBV19 and J usage is TRBJ2-1, with TRBD2 matching over 9 bases. J lost 5 bases, V lost 3 bases, and 5 bases had no gene match. CDR1 is LNHDA, CDR2 SQIVND, per germline (reference sequence). The CDR3 has 15 amino acids.

This CDR3 is CASSQARGGGNTIYF. CDR3 DNA: TGCGCCAGCAGCCAAGCCCGGGGGGGTGGAAACACCATATATTTT. This chain joins TRBV4-1 and TRBJ1-3; the D gene is possibly TRBD1 (5 bases). The V end lost 1 base, the J end lost 3 bases, and 10 bases lay between the germline ends. The CDR3 is 15 residues long. Per germline, CDR1 MGHRA and CDR2 YSYEKL.

The chain joins TRBV19 to TRBJ1-4; 7 nucleotides align to TRBD1. Per germline, CDR1 LNHDA and CDR2 SQIVND (reference sequence). This CDR3 is 13 amino acids long. The trim removed 8 bases at V and 10 bases at J, leaving 10 bases unmatched. DNA for the CDR3: TGTGCCAGTGAGGGGGCAGGGTACAGAAAACTGTTTTTT. Encoded protein: CASEGAGYRKLFF.

V gene TRBV9 combines with J gene TRBJ2-5; 12 nucleotides match TRBD2. From germline, CDR1 is SGDLS and CDR2 YYNGEE. With 0 bases clipped from V and 7 bases from J, the junction kept 4 bases outside the gene matches. The CDR3 consists of 15 residues. In DNA, the CDR3 is TGTGCCAGCAGCGTAGAACTAGCGGGAGGTGGGACCCAGTACTTC. Translation: CASSVELAGGGTQYF. The full variable domain, rest sourced from reference TRBV9 and TRBJ2-5, is DSGVTQTPKHLITATGQRVTLRCSPRSGDLSVYWYQQSLDQGLQFLIQYYNGEERAKGNILERFSAQQFPDLHSELNLSSLELGDSALYFCASSVELAGGGTQYFGPGTRLLVL.

This clone was counted only a few times. The rearrangement uses TRBV9 and TRBJ1-2, with 8 bases matching TRBD1. The junction had 6 bases not matched to a gene; V was cut back by 0 bases and J by 8 bases. Germline CDR1 and CDR2: SGDLS and YYNGEE. The CDR3 has 14 amino acids. The CDR3 spells CASSVAQGARGYTF. The CDR3 region has the DNA TGTGCCAGCAGCGTAGCTCAGGGGGCTCGAGGCTACACCTTC.

V and J are TRBV9 and TRBJ2-3; possibly TRBD2 for D (5 bases). With 0 bases removed from V and 3 bases from J, the gap between germline ends came to 11 bases. CDR1 is SGDLS, CDR2 YYNGEE, per germline. This CDR3 contains 15 residues. CDR3 sequence reads: CASSVAPGLTDTQYF. CDR3 nucleotide sequence: TGTGCCAGCAGCGTAGCTCCGGGGTTGACAGATACGCAGTATTTT.

The J gene is TRBJ2-3, the V gene TRBV5-6; 12 nucleotides line up with TRBD1. V lost 3 bases, J lost 5 bases, and 13 bases stayed unmatched. Germline V gene lookup returns CDR1 SGHDT and CDR2 YYEEEE. The CDR3 totals 18 residues. The CDR3 is CASSSEIGTGGVGDTQYF. CDR3 DNA: TGTGCCAGCAGCTCGGAGATCGGGACAGGGGGCGTGGGAGATACGCAGTATTTT.

This sequence joins TRBV18 and TRBJ1-1; D gene unclear. The germline gives CDR1 KGHSH, CDR2 LQKENI. With 2 bases removed from V and 0 bases from J, the gap between germline ends came to 10 bases. The CDR3 totals 15 residues. CDR3 sequence (DNA): TGTGCCAGCTCACCAAACCAGAATCTGAACACTGAAGCTTTCTTT. Translating it yields CASSPNQNLNTEAFF.